This T cell receptor beta chain was observed in a study of T-cell reconstitution after alpha-beta-depleted transplantation in children. Study results and caveats: A year had passed since transplant, and T-cell counts and diversity by then came mostly from newly produced T cells.

A word on this clonotype: The antigen is undetermined.

Using unique molecular identifiers, the investigators prepared the TCRbeta library. TCRdb reprocessed the PCR reads via MiXCR and lists one record per CDR3 protein. The top ten clones hold approximately 5% of a sample with hundreds of thousands of distinct CDR3 sequences, under 20% of them seen once. After removal of 1 base from V and 2 bases from J, the junction contained 21 bases not matched to a gene. The CDR3 runs 22 residues. Germline CDR1 and CDR2: DFQATT and SNEGSKA (reference sequence). This TCR was recovered from a male patient between 5 and 17 years old who had a stem cell transplant for acute lymphoblastic leukemia, so the T cells may come from the graft donor. V usage is TRBV20-1 and J usage is TRBJ2-4; TRBD2 matches at 12 bases. The sequenced sample was PBMCs, mostly from graft donor cells, obtained 360 days after TCRalphabeta/CD19-depleted stem cell transplant. CDR3 sequence reads: CSARGASGRAPRVGPTKNIQYF. The CDR3 DNA sequence: TGCAGTGCTAGAGGGGCTAGCGGGAGGGCCCCCCGCGTAGGCCCAACCAAAAACATTCAGTACTTC.